The rows below give T cell receptor beta chains drawn from one sample of a study of blood T cell repertoires in COVID-19. TCRdb's table, derived via immunoSEQ multiplex PCR, lists solely in-frame clones and lacks some. Of about 150,000 clones in the sample, around 79% are singletons; the top ten hold about 1.8%. The sequencing input was peripheral blood. The receptors were sampled from a man at least 80 years old with acute or convalescent COVID-19. CDR3s include the opening cysteine and the closing phenylalanine or tryptophan. Fields, in order: J gene, clone size, V gene, D gene, CDR3 DNA, CDR3 protein. The D gene is left open where the match is weak. Size values are once, few and many counts, or a class for expanded clones, and some rows have none.

>TRBJ1-5|NA|TRBV7-9|TRBD1
TGTGCCAGCAGCTTAGCCGGACAGGGTCAGCCCCAGCATTTT
CASSLAGQGQPQHF
>TRBJ1-1|NA|TRBV28|NA
TGTGCCAGCAGTTTGTTACAGGGAATGGGTGAAGCTTTCTTT
CASSLLQGMGEAFF
>TRBJ2-3|NA|TRBV6-1|TRBD2
TGTGCCAGCAGTGTAGAACTAGCGGGGGGCACAGATACGCAGTATTTT
CASSVELAGGTDTQYF
>TRBJ1-6|NA|TRBV6-5|NA
TGTGCCAGCAGTTCCCCGGGCAGGGAGGATTCACCCCTCCACTTT
CASSSPGREDSPLHF
>TRBJ2-5|NA|TRBV2|NA
TGTGCCAGCAGTGAAGATAGGGGAGGACAAGAGACCCAGTACTTC
CASSEDRGGQETQYF
>TRBJ1-3|NA|TRBV3-1/TRBV3-2|NA
TGTGCCAGCAGCCGCACCGTAGGGGGAGCGACGGGAAACACCATATATTTT
CASSRTVGGATGNTIYF
>TRBJ1-2|NA|TRBV6-6|TRBD1
TGTGCCAGCACTACCGGGACAGGGAACTATGGCTACACCTTC
CASTTGTGNYGYTF
>TRBJ2-7|NA|TRBV29-1|NA
TGCAGCGTTGAATACGTCGGTGTGAGCGAGCAGTACTTC
CSVEYVGVSEQYF
>TRBJ1-6|NA|TRBV11-3|NA
TGTGCCAGCAGCTTAGTGGCAGATAATTCACCCCTCCACTTT
CASSLVADNSPLHF
>TRBJ1-5|NA|TRBV29-1|NA
TGCAGCGTTGCAGGGGCCATGAATCAGCCCCAGCATTTT
CSVAGAMNQPQHF
>TRBJ1-2|NA|TRBV11-2|NA
TGTGATTCAAAGGGGCCTCACTATGGCTACACCTTC
CDSKGPHYGYTF
>TRBJ1-2|NA|TRBV14|NA
TGTGCCAGCAGCCAAGGTGTTGGACCGGGGGAAGGCTACACCTTC
CASSQGVGPGEGYTF
>TRBJ1-5|NA|TRBV6-2/TRBV6-3|TRBD1
TGTGCCAGCAGTTCCCGGGGGGACAGGGATAACAATCAGCCCCAGCATTTT
CASSSRGDRDNNQPQHF
>TRBJ1-6|NA|TRBV30|NA
TGTGCCTGGAGTGTGGTCAGGGTCCGCGGCTCCTATAATTCACCCCTCCACTTT
CAWSVVRVRGSYNSPLHF
>TRBJ2-3|few|TRBV29-1|NA
TGCAGCGTTGTCGCGGGGACAGATACGCAGTATTTT
CSVVAGTDTQYF
>TRBJ1-1|NA|TRBV30|TRBD1
TGTGCCGGGACAGGGAGGACTGAAGCTTTCTTT
CAGTGRTEAFF
>TRBJ1-1|few|TRBV7-3|NA
TGTGCCAGCAGCCGACCGGGGGGTGAAGCTTTCTTT
CASSRPGGEAFF
>TRBJ1-1|NA|TRBV19|TRBD1
TGTGCCAGTAGCCTACAGGACAGGGCGAACACTGAAGCTTTCTTT
CASSLQDRANTEAFF
>TRBJ1-2|NA|TRBV6-5|NA
TGTGCCAGCAGTTTATCCGGGGGGCTTGGCTACACCTTC
CASSLSGGLGYTF
>TRBJ2-1|NA|TRBV6-1|TRBD1
TGTGCCAGCAGTGAAGCGCAAGGGGGCCTGTACAATGAGCAGTTCTTC
CASSEAQGGLYNEQFF
>TRBJ1-4|once|TRBV7-9|NA
TGTGCCAGCAGCTTGATGGGGACAAGCGAAAAACTGTTTTTT
CASSLMGTSEKLFF
>TRBJ1-4|NA|TRBV6-6|TRBD1
TGTGCCAGCAGTGATACAGGGGTGGGTGAAAAACTGTTTTTT
CASSDTGVGEKLFF
>TRBJ2-1|NA|TRBV6-1|NA
TGTGCCAGCAGTGAGGGCCAGGGGCACAATGAGCAGTTCTTC
CASSEGQGHNEQFF
>TRBJ2-2|few|TRBV24-1|NA
TGTGCCACCAGTGAGAGTCGGGGGACGTACACCGGGGAGCTGTTTTTT
CATSESRGTYTGELFF
>TRBJ1-4|few|TRBV5-1|NA
TGCGCCAGCAGCTGGGGGACTCCAAAAGAAAAACTGTTTTTT
CASSWGTPKEKLFF
>TRBJ2-5|NA|TRBV6-5|TRBD2
TGTGCCAGCAGTCTGAGACTAGCGGGGGCTCAGACCCAGTACTTC
CASSLRLAGAQTQYF
>TRBJ2-3|NA|TRBV3-1/TRBV3-2|NA
TGTGCCAGCAGCCAAGATCTTATTGCGGGGGCCACAGATACGCAGTATTTT
CASSQDLIAGATDTQYF
>TRBJ2-7|NA|TRBV9|NA
TGTGCCAGCAGCGTAGAAATCCGGGGGGAGCAGTACTTC
CASSVEIRGEQYF
>TRBJ2-3|NA|TRBV6-5|TRBD2
TGTGCCACCATCGACGGGGGGGCTGGGTCAGATACGCAGTATTTT
CATIDGGAGSDTQYF
>TRBJ1-3|few|TRBV11-2|NA
TGTGCCAGCAGCCGGCCGCTCAGGGCCGGCGAGGCAAACACCATATATTTT
CASSRPLRAGEANTIYF
>TRBJ2-5|NA|TRBV19|TRBD2
TGTGCCAGTAAGGACCGAGGGAGCGGGGGGGCCGGTGAGACCCAGTACTTC
CASKDRGSGGAGETQYF
>TRBJ2-5|NA|TRBV7-6|NA
TGTGCCAGCAGCCCCAGGGCCGGGTACCAAGAGACCCAGTACTTC
CASSPRAGYQETQYF
>TRBJ1-2|NA|TRBV3-1/TRBV3-2|NA
TGTGCCAGCAGCTCAGGCATCCGGGATAACTATGGCTACACCTTC
CASSSGIRDNYGYTF
>TRBJ2-5|NA|TRBV7-2|NA
TGTGCCAGCAGCGGGGGCGGTCCCAGCGCGGGGACCCAGTACTTC
CASSGGGPSAGTQYF
>TRBJ2-1|NA|TRBV9|NA
TGTGCCAGCAGCGTAGTAACTGAGTACAATGAGCAGTTCTTC
CASSVVTEYNEQFF
>TRBJ2-3|NA|TRBV7-6|TRBD2
TGTGCCAGCAGCTTCCAGCCCGGCCAGCGGGGGAGCACAGATACGCAGTATTTT
CASSFQPGQRGSTDTQYF
>TRBJ1-5|NA|TRBV6-6|NA
TGTGCCAGCAGTAACCACATGGGGGGGGAGCAGCCCCAGCATTTT
CASSNHMGGEQPQHF
>TRBJ2-1|NA|TRBV12-1|NA
TGTGCCAGCGGACCCAGTCAGGGGGTCTCCTACAATGAGCAGTTCTTC
CASGPSQGVSYNEQFF
>TRBJ1-1|NA|TRBV10-1|NA
TGCGCCAGCAGTCGAGTGAACACTGAAGCTTTCTTT
CASSRVNTEAFF
>TRBJ2-3|NA|TRBV30|NA
TGTGCCTCCCGGGGGGCCGCCACAGATACGCAGTATTTT
CASRGAATDTQYF
>TRBJ2-5|NA|TRBV3-1/TRBV3-2|TRBD1
TGTGCCAGCAGCCATTATACAGGGGGCCCAGAGACCCAGTACTTC
CASSHYTGGPETQYF
>TRBJ2-3|NA|TRBV15|NA
TGTGCCACCGATTCCGGGACATTGGACACAGATACGCAGTATTTT
CATDSGTLDTDTQYF
>TRBJ2-3|NA|TRBV19|TRBD2
TGTGCCAGTAGTATGATTCCTAGCGGGGGGGGAGGCACAGATACGCAGTATTTT
CASSMIPSGGGGTDTQYF
>TRBJ1-4|NA|TRBV4-3|NA
TGCGCCAGCAGCCAAGAAAGCAGGGCGGAAGAAAAACTGTTTTTT
CASSQESRAEEKLFF
>TRBJ2-5|NA|TRBV19|NA
TGTGCCAGTAGTATCAGGGCAGGGAAAGAGACCCAGTACTTC
CASSIRAGKETQYF
>TRBJ1-3|NA|TRBV6-5|TRBD1
TGTGCCAGCATTAGACAGGGCTCTGGAAACACCATATATTTT
CASIRQGSGNTIYF
>TRBJ2-7|NA|TRBV10-3|NA
TGTGCCATCCGGGATAGTGGGGGGAGATCAGAGCAGTACTTC
CAIRDSGGRSEQYF
>TRBJ2-5|NA|TRBV11-2|NA
TGTGCCAGCAGCTTAGATAACTGGAGGGGAGAGACCCAGTACTTC
CASSLDNWRGETQYF
>TRBJ1-2|NA|TRBV4-3|TRBD1
TGCGCCAGCAGCCAAGAATTATCAGGGGGCTACTATGGCTACACCTTC
CASSQELSGGYYGYTF
>TRBJ2-3|NA|TRBV28|TRBD2
TGTGCCAGCAGCTCTCTAGCGGGGACCTTCGGAGATACGCAGTATTTT
CASSSLAGTFGDTQYF
>TRBJ1-5|NA|TRBV19|NA
TGTGCCAGTAGGTATCCAGGACACAATCAGCCCCAGCATTTT
CASRYPGHNQPQHF